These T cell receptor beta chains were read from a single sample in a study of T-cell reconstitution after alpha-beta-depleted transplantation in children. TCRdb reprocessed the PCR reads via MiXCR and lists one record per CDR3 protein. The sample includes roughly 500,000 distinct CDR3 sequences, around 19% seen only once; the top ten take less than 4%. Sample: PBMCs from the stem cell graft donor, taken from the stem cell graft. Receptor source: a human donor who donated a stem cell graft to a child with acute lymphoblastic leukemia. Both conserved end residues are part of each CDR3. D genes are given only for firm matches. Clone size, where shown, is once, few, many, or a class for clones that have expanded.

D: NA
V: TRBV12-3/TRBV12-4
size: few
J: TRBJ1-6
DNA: TGTGCCAGCACCCACCTGGGGGTCGGTAATTCACCCCTCCACTTT
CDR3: CASTHLGVGNSPLHF

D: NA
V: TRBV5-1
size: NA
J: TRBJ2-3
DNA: TGCGCCAGCAGAACCTCCCCACTGGGATTTACAAGCACAGATACGCAGTATTTT
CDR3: CASRTSPLGFTSTDTQYF

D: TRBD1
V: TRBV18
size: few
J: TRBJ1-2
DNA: TGTGCCAGCTCGCAGGACAGGGCCCGAGGCTACACCTTC
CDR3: CASSQDRARGYTF

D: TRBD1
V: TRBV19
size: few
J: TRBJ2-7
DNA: TGTGCCAGCGGGGACAGCTTTGGCGAGCAGTACTTC
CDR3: CASGDSFGEQYF

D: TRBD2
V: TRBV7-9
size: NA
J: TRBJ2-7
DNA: TGTGCCAGCAGCTCAACCCAGACCGGGACTAGACCCTACGAGCAGTACTTC
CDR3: CASSSTQTGTRPYEQYF

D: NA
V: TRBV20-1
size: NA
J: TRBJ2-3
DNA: TGCAGTGCTAGAGAGTCCAACACAGATACGCAGTATTTT
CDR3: CSARESNTDTQYF

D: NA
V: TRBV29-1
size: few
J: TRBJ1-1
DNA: TGCAGCGTCTTTAGCAGGGGTGCCACTGAAGCTTTCTTT
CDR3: CSVFSRGATEAFF

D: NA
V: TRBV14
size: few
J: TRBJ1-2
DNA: TGTGCCAGCAGCCAAGATCCCAGGGACTATGGCTACACCTTC
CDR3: CASSQDPRDYGYTF

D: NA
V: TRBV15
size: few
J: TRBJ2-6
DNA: TGTGCCACCAGCAGAGATGGGGAGGGGGACACCCTGGCCGGGGTCCTGACTTTC
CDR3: CATSRDGEGDTLAGVLTF

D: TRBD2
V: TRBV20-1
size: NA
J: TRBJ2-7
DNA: TGCAGTGCTAGAGGGGAGCGGGAGAGCTCCTACGAGCAGTACTTC
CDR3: CSARGERESSYEQYF

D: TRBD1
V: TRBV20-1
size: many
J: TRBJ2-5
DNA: TGCAGTGCTCTCACGTTTAAGACAGGGGAAGAGACCCAGTACTTC
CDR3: CSALTFKTGEETQYF

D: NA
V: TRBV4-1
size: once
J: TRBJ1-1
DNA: TGCGCCAGCAGCCTATACGGGGGGCCCACTGAAGCTTTCTTT
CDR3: CASSLYGGPTEAFF

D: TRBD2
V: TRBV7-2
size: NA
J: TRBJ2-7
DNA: TGTGCCAGCAGCTCTCTAGCGGGGGACTCCTACGAGCAGTACTTC
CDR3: CASSSLAGDSYEQYF

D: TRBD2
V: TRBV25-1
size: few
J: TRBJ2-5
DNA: TGTGCCAGCAGTGAGGATCCTGCGGGAGGGCCTTTGGGAGAGACCCAGTACTTC
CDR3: CASSEDPAGGPLGETQYF

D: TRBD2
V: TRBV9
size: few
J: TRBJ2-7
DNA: TGTGCCAGCAGCGCGGGACTAGGGTACGAGCAGTACTTC
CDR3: CASSAGLGYEQYF

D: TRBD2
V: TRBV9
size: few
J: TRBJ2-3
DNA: TGTGCCAGCACCCCGGGAGGTGGCCCAGATACGCAGTATTTT
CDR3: CASTPGGGPDTQYF

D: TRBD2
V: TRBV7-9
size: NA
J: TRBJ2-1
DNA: TGTGCCAGCACCGGGACTAGCCATGAGCAGTTCTTC
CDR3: CASTGTSHEQFF

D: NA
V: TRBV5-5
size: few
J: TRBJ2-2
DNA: TGTGCCAGCAGCGGGGACATGCAGAACACCGGGGAGCTGTTTTTT
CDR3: CASSGDMQNTGELFF

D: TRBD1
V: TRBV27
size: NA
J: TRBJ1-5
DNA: TGTGCCAGCAGTCCGGACAGGGACTATAGCAATCAGCCCCAGCATTTT
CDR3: CASSPDRDYSNQPQHF

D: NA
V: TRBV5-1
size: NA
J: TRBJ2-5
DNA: TGCGCCAGCAGCTTGTTCGGGGGGCGCGAGACCCAGTACTTC
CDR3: CASSLFGGRETQYF

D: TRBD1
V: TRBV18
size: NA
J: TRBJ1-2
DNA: TGTGCCAGCTCACCGTTACAGGGGAACTATGGCTACACCTTC
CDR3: CASSPLQGNYGYTF

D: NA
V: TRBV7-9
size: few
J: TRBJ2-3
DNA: TGTGCCAGCAGCTTAGCTCTTAGTAGCACAGATACGCAGTATTTT
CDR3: CASSLALSSTDTQYF

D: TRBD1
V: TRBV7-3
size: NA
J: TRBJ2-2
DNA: TGTGCCAGCAGCTTAACGGGGACAGGGGGCGGCACCGGGGAGCTGTTTTTT
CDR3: CASSLTGTGGGTGELFF

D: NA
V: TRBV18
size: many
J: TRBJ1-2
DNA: TGTGCCAGCTCACCAATCGACCGAAACTATGGCTACACCTTC
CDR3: CASSPIDRNYGYTF

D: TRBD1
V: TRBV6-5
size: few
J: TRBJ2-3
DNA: TGTGCCAGCAGTTACGCGACCGGGACAGGATCCACAGATACGCAGTATTTT
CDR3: CASSYATGTGSTDTQYF

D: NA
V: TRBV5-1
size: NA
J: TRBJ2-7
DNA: TGCGCCAGCAGCTTAGGTCCGGCGGCCGAGCAGTACTTC
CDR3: CASSLGPAAEQYF

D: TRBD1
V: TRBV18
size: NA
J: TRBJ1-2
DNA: TGTGCCAGCTCACCCTCGACAGGGGGTAACTATGGCTACACCTTC
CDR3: CASSPSTGGNYGYTF

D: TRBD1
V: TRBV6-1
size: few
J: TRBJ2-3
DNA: TGTGCCAGCAGTGAGGCGGCGACACAGGGGCGGTCCACAGATACGCAGTATTTT
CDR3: CASSEAATQGRSTDTQYF

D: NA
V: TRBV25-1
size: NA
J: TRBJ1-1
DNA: TGTGCCAGCAGTGAAGTCACTGAAGCTTTCTTT
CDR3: CASSEVTEAFF

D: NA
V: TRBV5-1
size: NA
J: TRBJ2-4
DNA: TGCGCCAGCAGCCCCTTGGGACAAAAAGCCAAAAACATTCAGTACTTC
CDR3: CASSPLGQKAKNIQYF

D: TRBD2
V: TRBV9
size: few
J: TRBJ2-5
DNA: TGTGCCAGCAGCGTTCGACCCGGGACTAGCGGGACCCACCAAGAGACCCAGTACTTC
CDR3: CASSVRPGTSGTHQETQYF

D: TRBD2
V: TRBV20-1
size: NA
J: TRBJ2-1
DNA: TGCAGTGCTAGAGATCAGAGAGAATGGTCTAGCGGGTTCAATGAGCAGTTCTTC
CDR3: CSARDQREWSSGFNEQFF

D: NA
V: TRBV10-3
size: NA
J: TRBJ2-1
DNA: TGTGCCATCTGCGATCTGGCAGGGGTCTACAATGAGCAGTTCTTC
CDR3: CAICDLAGVYNEQFF

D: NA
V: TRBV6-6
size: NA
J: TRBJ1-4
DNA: TGTGCCAGCAGTTACTCCTATAATGAAAAACTGTTTTTT
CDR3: CASSYSYNEKLFF

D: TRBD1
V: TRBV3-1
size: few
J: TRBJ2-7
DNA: TGTGCCAGCAGCCGGACAGGGGTAGACGAGCAGTACTTC
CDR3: CASSRTGVDEQYF

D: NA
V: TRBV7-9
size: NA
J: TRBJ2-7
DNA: TGTGCCAGCAGCTTAAGGGCCGATCTTTCCTACGAGCAGTACTTC
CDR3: CASSLRADLSYEQYF

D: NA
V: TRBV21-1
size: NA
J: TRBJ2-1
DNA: TGTGCCAGCAGCGGGAGTCGCGGTGAGCAGTTCTTC
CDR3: CASSGSRGEQFF

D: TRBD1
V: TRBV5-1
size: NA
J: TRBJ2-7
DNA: TGCGCCAGCAGCTTGGACCAGGACAGGGATAACTCCTACGAGCAGTACTTC
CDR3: CASSLDQDRDNSYEQYF

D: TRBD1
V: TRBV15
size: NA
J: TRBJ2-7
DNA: TGTGCCACCAGTGGACGGACAGGGCGAGGCTACGAGCAGTACTTC
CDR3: CATSGRTGRGYEQYF

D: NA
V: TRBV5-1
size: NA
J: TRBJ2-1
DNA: TGCGCCAGCAGCTTAGAAGACTCAGATTACAATGAGCAGTTCTTC
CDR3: CASSLEDSDYNEQFF

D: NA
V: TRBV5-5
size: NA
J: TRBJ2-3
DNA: TGTGCCAGCAGGAGCTGGGATACGCAGTATTTT
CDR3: CASRSWDTQYF